This T cell receptor beta chain was captured by sequencing in a study of Graves' ophthalmopathy and Graves' hyperthyroidism. RNA transcripts provided the template for amplifying TCR beta CDR3 regions. In the first round, RT-PCR was carried out with HTBI primers, and a multiplex PCR formed the second round. Each CDR3 protein is one row after TCRdb ran MiXCR on the multiplex PCR reads. The sample shows roughly 610,000 distinct CDR3 sequences, about a fifth of them seen only once. This CDR3 is 17 amino acids long. Trimming stripped 4 bases from V and 0 bases from J, with 13 bases between. Germline-derived CDR1 and CDR2 are MNHEY and SVGEGT. The authors enrolled newly diagnosed hyperthyroidism patients aged 18 to 65 with under 2 months' duration. This clonotype has at least ten counts.

Material for sequencing was peripheral blood. The genes are TRBV6-2 or TRBV6-3 and TRBJ1-6; D is perhaps TRBD1 (6 bases). The clonotype originates from a woman under 30 with stable Graves' hyperthyroidism. Some clones in this sample may be carry-over from other donors' samples. Written as DNA, the CDR3 is TGTGCCAGCAGTTTCAGGGACAACGTCTCCTATAATTCACCCCTCCACTTT. Translating gives CASSFRDNVSYNSPLHF.